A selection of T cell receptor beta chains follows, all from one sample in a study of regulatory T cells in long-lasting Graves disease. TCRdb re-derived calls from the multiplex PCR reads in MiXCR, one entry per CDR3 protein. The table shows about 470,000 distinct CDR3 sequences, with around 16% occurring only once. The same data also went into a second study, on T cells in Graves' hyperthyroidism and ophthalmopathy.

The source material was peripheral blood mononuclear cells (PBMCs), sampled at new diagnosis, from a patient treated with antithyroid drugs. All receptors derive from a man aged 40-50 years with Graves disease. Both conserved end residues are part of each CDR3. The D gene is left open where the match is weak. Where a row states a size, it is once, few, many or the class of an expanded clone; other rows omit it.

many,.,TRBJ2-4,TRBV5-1,CASSPTGVNIQYF,TGCGCCAGCAGCCCCACTGGCGTGAACATTCAGTACTTC
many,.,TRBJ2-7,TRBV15,CATSRGDTTVGWYEQYF,TGTGCCACCAGCAGAGGCGATACAACCGTTGGGTGGTACGAGCAGTACTTC
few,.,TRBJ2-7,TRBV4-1,CASSQGLAASYEQYF,TGCGCCAGCAGCCAAGGGTTAGCGGCCTCCTACGAGCAGTACTTC
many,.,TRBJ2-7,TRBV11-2,CASSLELPISYEQYF,TGTGCCAGCAGCTTAGAACTACCTATCTCCTACGAGCAGTACTTC
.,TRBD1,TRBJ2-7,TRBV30,CAWSSGQGGEQYF,TGTGCCTGGAGCTCTGGACAGGGAGGAGAGCAGTACTTC
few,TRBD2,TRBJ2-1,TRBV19,CASSIVSGRAHNEQFF,TGTGCCAGTAGTATCGTGTCGGGGAGGGCCCACAATGAGCAGTTCTTC
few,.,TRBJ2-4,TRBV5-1,CASSSRPGKNIQYF,TGCGCCAGCAGCTCAAGACCAGGGAAAAACATTCAGTACTTC
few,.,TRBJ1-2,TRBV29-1,CSVGHYGYTF,TGCAGCGTTGGCCACTATGGCTACACCTTC
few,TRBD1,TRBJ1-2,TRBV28,CASSRGQGAFGYTF,TGTGCCAGCAGCCGGGGACAGGGGGCTTTCGGCTACACCTTC
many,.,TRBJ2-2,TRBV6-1,CASSTPGSIINTGELFF,TGTGCCAGCAGTACGCCAGGGAGCATCATAAACACCGGGGAGCTGTTTTTT
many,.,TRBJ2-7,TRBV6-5,CASSSPSRGAYEQYF,TGTGCCAGCAGTTCCCCGTCCCGGGGAGCGTACGAGCAGTACTTC
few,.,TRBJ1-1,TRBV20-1,CSALKGGGNTEAFF,TGCAGTGCCCTTAAGGGGGGAGGGAACACTGAAGCTTTCTTT
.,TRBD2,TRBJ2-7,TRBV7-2,CASSIPGLAGWGYF,TGTGCCAGCAGCATTCCGGGACTAGCGGGGTGGGGCTACTTC
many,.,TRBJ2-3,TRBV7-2,CASSLDGGRSDTQYF,TGTGCCAGCAGCTTAGACGGGGGGCGGTCAGATACGCAGTATTTT
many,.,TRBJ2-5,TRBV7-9,CASSLHGRAGETQYF,TGTGCCAGCAGTCTCCATGGCCGGGCTGGGGAGACCCAGTACTTC
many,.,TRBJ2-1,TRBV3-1,CASSQGSNAYEQFF,TGTGCCAGCAGCCAAGGAAGTAACGCCTATGAGCAGTTCTTC
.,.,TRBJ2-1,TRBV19,CASSSFKLAGTVNEQFF,TGTGCCAGTAGTAGCTTCAAACTAGCAGGAACCGTAAATGAGCAGTTCTTC